This T cell receptor beta chain was sequenced during a study of T cell responses to AZD1222 COVID-19 vaccine listed by TCRdb under 2021. With respect to the entire study: A total of 230 to 250 trial participants underwent TCR sequencing, of whom about 200 had received two doses of AZD1222 and roughly 26 had received two doses of the MenACWY control vaccine. Enrollment into the trials was organized by age into subgroups of 18-55, 56-69 and 70-plus years, and those subgroups contained about 160, 30 and 59 TCR-sequenced participants, respectively. Overall study results and their limits: Conclusions about previously exposed vaccinees are limited because only five or six AZD1222 recipients were SARS-CoV-2 seropositive at baseline. Because no day 14 peak-response samples were available, repertoires were characterized only after the peak T cell response. Most participants were white British and females outnumbered males, and the authors suggested that clonal diversity may have been underestimated. Reportedly, close to half of the unique spike-specific TCRs recognized epitopes lying outside the regions that are mutated in the B.1.351 and B.1.1.7 variants. A significant rise in spike-specific TCR breadth and depth was observed after two AZD1222 doses relative to day 0 and relative to MenACWY recipients. In the small 56-69-year group, the increase in depth fell short of significance, most likely because of low power. Vaccine-associated CD4 TCRs spanned the whole spike protein, with dominant responses in regions 160-218 and 743-854.

This specimen's time point label, interpreted: baseline before first vaccination. The treatment or condition label here, explained by the study, means: meningococcal conjugate vaccine given as trial control. Samples from vaccinated people were obtained from the UK trials COV001 and COV002, which included a single-blind randomized controlled phase 2/3 trial of AZD1222 (ChAdOx1 nCoV-19) in healthy adults. Trial participant PBMC samples were collected at day 0 and day 28 after the second dose for TCRbeta chain sequencing. The CDR3 regions of human TCRbeta chains were analyzed by immunosequencing. As for the authors' bioinformatics: Repertoire TCRs were checked for matches against a reference library of SARS-CoV-2-specific TCRs that had been generated using the MIRA antigen-specificity platform. Breadth was defined as the fraction of unique TCRs that were SARS-CoV-2-associated. Depth was defined as the fraction of total T cells that were SARS-CoV-2-associated. Using the MIRA data, each spike-specific TCR was assigned both to the spike region to which the TCR was reactive and to a CD4 or CD8 class. Log10-transformed breadth and depth values were compared by one-way ANOVA with Sidak's multiple comparisons tests. Not all clones reach the TCRdb copy of this immuneACCESS table, which keeps in-frame sequences only. Checked studies attribute under half of the gap to unresolved V genes and leave the rest unexplained. V and J calls and clone size come straight from that table; D and trimming were deduced from the DNA. The sample records over 150,000 clones, about 92% of which are singletons. Together, the top ten hold 4% to 5.5% of the sample.

The CDR3 numbers 15 residues from cysteine through phenylalanine. Only CDR3 DNA is held: 45 bases, read in frame from base 1. The germline V gene sets CDR1 to SGHRS and CDR2 to YFSETQ. Trimming at the junction amounts to 4 bases on V and 5 bases on J, and the germline ends lie 15 bases apart. About this clone itself: The specificity of this receptor is unknown. Per-nucleotide qualities are absent, and no much larger clonotype sits a single base away.

The TCR originated in an adult in good health. The V and J genes are TRBV5-1 and TRBJ2-2; the D gene could be TRBD1 or TRBD2, each one agreeing over 7 bases. The source was peripheral blood, collected on day 0 of MenACWY control vaccination. The CDR3 corresponds to CASSPRGTETGELFF. The sequenced DNA: TGCGCCAGCAGCCCGCGGGGGACAGAGACCGGGGAGCTGTTTTTT.